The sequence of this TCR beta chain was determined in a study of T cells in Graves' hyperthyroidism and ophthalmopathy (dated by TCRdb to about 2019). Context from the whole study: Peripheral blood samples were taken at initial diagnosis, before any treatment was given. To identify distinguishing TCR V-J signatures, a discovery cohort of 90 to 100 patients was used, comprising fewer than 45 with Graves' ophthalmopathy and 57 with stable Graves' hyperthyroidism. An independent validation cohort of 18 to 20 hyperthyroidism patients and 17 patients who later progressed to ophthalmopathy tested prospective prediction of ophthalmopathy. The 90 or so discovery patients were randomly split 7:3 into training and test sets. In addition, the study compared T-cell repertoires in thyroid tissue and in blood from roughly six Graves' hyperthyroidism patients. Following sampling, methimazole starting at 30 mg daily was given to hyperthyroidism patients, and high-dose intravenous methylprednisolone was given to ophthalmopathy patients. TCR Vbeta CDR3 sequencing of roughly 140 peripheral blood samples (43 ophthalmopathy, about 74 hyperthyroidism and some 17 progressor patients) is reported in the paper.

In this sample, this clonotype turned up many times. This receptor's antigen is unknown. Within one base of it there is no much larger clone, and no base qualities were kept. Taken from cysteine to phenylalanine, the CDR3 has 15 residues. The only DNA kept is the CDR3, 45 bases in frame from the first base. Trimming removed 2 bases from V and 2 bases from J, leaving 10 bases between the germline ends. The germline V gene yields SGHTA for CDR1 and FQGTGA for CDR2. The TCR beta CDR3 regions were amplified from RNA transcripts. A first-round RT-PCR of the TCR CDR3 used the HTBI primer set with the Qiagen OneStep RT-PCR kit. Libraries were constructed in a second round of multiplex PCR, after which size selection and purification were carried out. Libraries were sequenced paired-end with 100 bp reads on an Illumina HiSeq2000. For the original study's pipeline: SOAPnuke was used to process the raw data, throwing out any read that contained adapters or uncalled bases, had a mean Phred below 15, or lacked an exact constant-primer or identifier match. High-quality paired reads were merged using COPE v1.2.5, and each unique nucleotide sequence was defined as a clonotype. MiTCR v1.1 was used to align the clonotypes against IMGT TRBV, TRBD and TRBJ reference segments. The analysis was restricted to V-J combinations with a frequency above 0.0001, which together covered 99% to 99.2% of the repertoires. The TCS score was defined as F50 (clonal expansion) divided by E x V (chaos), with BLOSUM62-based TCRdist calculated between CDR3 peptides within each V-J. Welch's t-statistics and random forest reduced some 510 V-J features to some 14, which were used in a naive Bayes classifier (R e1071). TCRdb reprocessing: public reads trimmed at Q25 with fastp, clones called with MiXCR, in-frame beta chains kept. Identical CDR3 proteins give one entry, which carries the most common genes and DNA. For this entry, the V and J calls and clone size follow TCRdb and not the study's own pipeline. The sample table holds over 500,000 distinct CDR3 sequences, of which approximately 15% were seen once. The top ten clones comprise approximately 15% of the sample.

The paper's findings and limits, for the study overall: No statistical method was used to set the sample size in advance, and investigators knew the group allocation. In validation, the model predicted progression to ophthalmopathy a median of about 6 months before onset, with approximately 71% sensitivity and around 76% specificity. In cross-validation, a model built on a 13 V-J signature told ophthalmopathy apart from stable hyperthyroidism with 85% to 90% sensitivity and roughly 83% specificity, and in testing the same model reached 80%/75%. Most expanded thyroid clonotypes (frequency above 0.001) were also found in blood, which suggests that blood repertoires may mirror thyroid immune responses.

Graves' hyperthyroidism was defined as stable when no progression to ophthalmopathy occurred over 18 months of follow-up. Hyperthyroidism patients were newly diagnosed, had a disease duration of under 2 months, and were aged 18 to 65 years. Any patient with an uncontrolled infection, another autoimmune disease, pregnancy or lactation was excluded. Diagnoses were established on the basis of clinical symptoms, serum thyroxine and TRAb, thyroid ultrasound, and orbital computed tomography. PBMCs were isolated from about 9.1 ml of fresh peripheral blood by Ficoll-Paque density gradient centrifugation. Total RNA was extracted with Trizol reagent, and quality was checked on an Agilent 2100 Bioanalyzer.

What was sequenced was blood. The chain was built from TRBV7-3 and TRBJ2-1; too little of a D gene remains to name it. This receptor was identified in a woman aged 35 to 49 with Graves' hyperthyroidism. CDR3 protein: CASSLGWSPYNEQFF. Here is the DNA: TGTGCCAGCAGCTTAGGATGGTCTCCCTACAATGAGCAGTTCTTC.